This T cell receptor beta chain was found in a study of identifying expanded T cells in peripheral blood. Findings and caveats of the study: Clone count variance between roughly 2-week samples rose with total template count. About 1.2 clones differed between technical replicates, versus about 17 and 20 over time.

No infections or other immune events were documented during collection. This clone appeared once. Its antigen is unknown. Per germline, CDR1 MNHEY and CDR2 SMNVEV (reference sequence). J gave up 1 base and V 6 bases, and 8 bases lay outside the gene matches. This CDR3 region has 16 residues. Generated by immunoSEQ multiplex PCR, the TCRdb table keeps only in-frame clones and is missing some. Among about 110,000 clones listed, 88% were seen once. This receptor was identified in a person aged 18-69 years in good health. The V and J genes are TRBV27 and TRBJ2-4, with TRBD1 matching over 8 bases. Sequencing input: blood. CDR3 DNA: TGTGCCAGCAGCTGGGACAACAGGGGGGCCAAAAACATTCAGTACTTC. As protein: CASSWDNRGAKNIQYF.